These 3 T cell receptor beta chains share one sample of origin, sequenced in a study of shared clonotypes between healthy human individuals. This table comes from immunoSEQ multiplex PCR, and its TCRdb copy is limited to in-frame clones, with some not included. Among roughly 2.6 million clones listed, approximately 92% were seen once. The specimen was naive CD4+ T cells sorted from blood. The subset: CD45RA+ positively selected. Source of these receptors: a man younger than 35 in good health.

This clone was counted a single time. The V and J genes are TRBV6-1 and TRBJ1-3; no firm D call. The CDR3 is made up of 16 amino acids. Germline-derived CDR1 and CDR2 are MNHNS and SASEGT. Trimming removed 1 base at V and 5 bases at J, with 15 bases between. The CDR3 is CASSEGVGKQRNTIYF. CDR3 DNA sequence: TGTGCCAGCAGTGAAGGCGTGGGGAAACAGAGAAACACCATATATTTT.

This clone was observed a single time. The rearrangement uses TRBV19 and TRBJ2-2; 10 nucleotides align to TRBD2. The CDR3 totals 14 residues. V shed 9 bases, J shed 6 bases, and the junction held 7 bases outside the gene matches. From germline, CDR1 is LNHDA and CDR2 SQIVND (reference sequence). CDR3 DNA sequence: TGTGCCAGCCTAGCGGGGGTGAATTCCGGGGAGCTGTTTTTT. Amino acid sequence: CASLAGVNSGELFF.

This clone was counted only a few times. The chain is built from TRBV6-5 and TRBJ1-6; D not resolved. Trimming removed 8 bases at V and 6 bases at J, with 11 bases between. Looked up from germline, CDR1 is MNHEY and CDR2 is SVGAGI. The CDR3 sequence is 13 residues long. CDR3 in amino acids: CASGRTANSPLHF. DNA of the CDR3: TGTGCCAGCGGACGGACCGCTAATTCACCCCTCCACTTT.